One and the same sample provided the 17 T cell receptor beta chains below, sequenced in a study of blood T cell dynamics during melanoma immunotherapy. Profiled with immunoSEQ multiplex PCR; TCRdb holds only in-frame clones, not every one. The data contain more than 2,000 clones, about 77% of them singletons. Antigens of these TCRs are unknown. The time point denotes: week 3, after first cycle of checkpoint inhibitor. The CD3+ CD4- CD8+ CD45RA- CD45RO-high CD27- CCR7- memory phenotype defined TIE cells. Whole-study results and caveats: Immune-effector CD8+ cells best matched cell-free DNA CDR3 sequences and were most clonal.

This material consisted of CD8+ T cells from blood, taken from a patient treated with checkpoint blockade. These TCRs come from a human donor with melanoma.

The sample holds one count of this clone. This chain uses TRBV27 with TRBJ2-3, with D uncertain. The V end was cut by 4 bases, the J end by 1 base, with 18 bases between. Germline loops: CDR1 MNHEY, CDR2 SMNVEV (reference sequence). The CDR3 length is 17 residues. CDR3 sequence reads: CASSSPQVWEGTDTQYF. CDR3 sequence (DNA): TGTGCCAGCAGTTCCCCGCAGGTGTGGGAAGGCACAGATACGCAGTATTTT.

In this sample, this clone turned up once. CDR3 in amino acids: CASSRDSSYNEQFF. CDR3 DNA sequence: TGTGCCAGCAGCCGGGACAGTTCCTACAATGAGCAGTTCTTC. The chain joins TRBV6-1 to TRBJ2-1, with TRBD1 matching over 7 bases. Germline assignment: CDR1 MNHNS and CDR2 SASEGT. The CDR3 covers 14 residues. The trim removed 6 bases at V and 1 base at J, leaving 3 bases unmatched.

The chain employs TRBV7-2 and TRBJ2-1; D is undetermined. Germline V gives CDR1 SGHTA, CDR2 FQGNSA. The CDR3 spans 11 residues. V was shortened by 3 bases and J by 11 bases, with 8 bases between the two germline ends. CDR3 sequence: CASSFAGKQFF. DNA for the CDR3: TGTGCCAGCAGCTTTGCAGGAAAGCAGTTCTTC.

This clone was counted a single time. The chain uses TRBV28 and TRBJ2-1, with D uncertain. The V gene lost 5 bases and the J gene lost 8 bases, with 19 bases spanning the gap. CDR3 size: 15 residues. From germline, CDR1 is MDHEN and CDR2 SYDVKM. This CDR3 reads CASSPEVLADHEQFF. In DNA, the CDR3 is TGTGCCAGCAGTCCTGAAGTTCTGGCCGACCATGAGCAGTTCTTC. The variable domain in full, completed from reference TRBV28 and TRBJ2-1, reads DVKVTQSSRYLVKRTGEKVFLECVQDMDHENMFWYRQDPGLGLRLIYFSYDVKMKEKGDIPEGYSVSREKKERFSLILESASTNQTSMYLCASSPEVLADHEQFFGPGTRLTVL.

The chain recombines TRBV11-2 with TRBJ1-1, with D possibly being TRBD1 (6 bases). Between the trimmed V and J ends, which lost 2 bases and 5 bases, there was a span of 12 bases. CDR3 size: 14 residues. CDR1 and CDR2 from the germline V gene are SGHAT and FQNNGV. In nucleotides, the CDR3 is TGTGCCAGCAGCTTACCAGGGGTTGGGACTGAAGCTTTCTTT. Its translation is CASSLPGVGTEAFF. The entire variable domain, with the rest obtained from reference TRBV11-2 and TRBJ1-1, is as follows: EAGVAQSPRYKIIEKRQSVAFWCNPISGHATLYWYQQILGQGPKLLIQFQNNGVVDDSQLPKDRFSAERLKGVDSTLKIQPAKLEDSAVYLCASSLPGVGTEAFFGQGTRLTVV.

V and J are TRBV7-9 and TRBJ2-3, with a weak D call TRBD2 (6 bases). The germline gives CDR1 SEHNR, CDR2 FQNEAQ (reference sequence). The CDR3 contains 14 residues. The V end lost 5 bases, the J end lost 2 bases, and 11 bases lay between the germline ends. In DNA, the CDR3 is TGTGCCAGCAGCCCCGGGACTTCCACAGATACGCAGTATTTT. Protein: CASSPGTSTDTQYF.

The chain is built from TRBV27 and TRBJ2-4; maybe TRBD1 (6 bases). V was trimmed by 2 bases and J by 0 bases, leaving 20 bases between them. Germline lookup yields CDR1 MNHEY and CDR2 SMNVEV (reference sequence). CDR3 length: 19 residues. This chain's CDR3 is CASSLRGYEDLLAKNIQYF. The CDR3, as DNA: TGTGCCAGCAGTTTAAGGGGGTATGAGGACTTACTAGCCAAAAACATTCAGTACTTC.

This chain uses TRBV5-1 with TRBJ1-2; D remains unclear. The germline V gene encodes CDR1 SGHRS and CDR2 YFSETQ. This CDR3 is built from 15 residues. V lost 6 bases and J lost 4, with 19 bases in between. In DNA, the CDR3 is TGCGCCAGCAACGTCCCGGTTCGAAAGACCTATGGCTACACCTTC. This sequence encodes CASNVPVRKTYGYTF.

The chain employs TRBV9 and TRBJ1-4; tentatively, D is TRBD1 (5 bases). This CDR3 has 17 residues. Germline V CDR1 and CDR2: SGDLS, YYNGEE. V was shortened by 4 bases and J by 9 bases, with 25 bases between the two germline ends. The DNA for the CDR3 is TGTGCCAGCAGCAACAGCCCGGGACGGCAGGAGGACAAAAAACTGTTTTTT. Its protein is CASSNSPGRQEDKKLFF. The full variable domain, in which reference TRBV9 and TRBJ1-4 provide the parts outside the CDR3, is DSGVTQTPKHLITATGQRVTLRCSPRSGDLSVYWYQQSLDQGLQFLIQYYNGEERAKGNILERFSAQQFPDLHSELNLSSLELGDSALYFCASSNSPGRQEDKKLFFGSGTQLSVL.

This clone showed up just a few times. CDR3 in amino acids: CASSVGGLNTGELFF. The CDR3 DNA follows: TGTGCCAGCAGCGTAGGGGGTTTAAACACCGGGGAGCTGTTTTTT. The chain has TRBV9 and TRBJ2-2, with D uncertain. CDR3 length: 15 amino acids. CDR1 is SGDLS and CDR2 is YYNGEE in the germline V gene. V dropped 0 bases and J dropped 2 bases, with 8 bases sitting between them.

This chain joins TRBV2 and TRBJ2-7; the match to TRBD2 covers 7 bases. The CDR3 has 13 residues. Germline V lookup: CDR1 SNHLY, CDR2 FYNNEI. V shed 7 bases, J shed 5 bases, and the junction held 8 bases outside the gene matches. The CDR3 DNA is TGTGCCAGCATAGCGGGCCCCAACGACGAGCAGTACTTC. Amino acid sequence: CASIAGPNDEQYF. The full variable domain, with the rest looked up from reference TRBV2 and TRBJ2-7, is EPEVTQTPSHQVTQMGQEVILRCVPISNHLYFYWYRQILGQKVEFLVSFYNNEISEKSEIFDDQFSVERPDGSNFTLKIRSTKLEDSAMYFCASIAGPNDEQYFGPGTRLTVT.

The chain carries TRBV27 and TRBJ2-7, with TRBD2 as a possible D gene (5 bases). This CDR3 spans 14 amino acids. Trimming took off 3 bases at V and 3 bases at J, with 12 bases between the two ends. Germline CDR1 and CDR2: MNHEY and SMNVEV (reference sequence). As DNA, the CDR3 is TGTGCCAGCAGTTTTGCAACTAGTGGCTACGAGCAGTACTTC. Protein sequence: CASSFATSGYEQYF.

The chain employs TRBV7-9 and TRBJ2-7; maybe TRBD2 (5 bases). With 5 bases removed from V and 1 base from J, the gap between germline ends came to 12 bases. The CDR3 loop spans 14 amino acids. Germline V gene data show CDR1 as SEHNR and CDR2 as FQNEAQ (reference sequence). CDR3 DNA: TGTGCCAGCAGCACCCCACTAGGTTCCTACGAGCAGTACTTC. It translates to CASSTPLGSYEQYF.

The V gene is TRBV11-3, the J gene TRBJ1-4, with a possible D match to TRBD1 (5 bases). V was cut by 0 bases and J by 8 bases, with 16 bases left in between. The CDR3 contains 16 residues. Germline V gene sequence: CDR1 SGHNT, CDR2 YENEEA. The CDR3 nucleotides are TGTGCCAGCAGCTTAGAGGTGAGGGGAACCGGCGAAAAACTGTTTTTT. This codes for CASSLEVRGTGEKLFF.

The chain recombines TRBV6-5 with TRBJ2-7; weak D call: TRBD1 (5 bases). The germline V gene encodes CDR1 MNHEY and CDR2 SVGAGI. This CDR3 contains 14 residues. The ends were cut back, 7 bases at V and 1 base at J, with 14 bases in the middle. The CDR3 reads CASNSQGLSYEQYF. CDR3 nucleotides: TGTGCCAGCAATTCCCAGGGTCTTTCCTACGAGCAGTACTTC.

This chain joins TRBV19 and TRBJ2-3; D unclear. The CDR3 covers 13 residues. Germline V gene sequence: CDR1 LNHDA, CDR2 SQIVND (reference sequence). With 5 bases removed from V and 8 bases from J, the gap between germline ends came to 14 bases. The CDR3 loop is CASSVGMVGTQYF. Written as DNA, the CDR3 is TGTGCCAGTAGTGTTGGGATGGTCGGTACGCAGTATTTT.

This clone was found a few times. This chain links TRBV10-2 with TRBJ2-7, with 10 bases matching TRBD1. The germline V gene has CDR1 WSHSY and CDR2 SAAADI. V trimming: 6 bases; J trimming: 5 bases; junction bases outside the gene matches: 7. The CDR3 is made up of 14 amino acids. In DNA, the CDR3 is TGCGCCAGCAGGGGACGGGGGACAGGGGACGAGCAGTACTTC. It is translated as CASRGRGTGDEQYF.